This TCR beta chain is from a study of technical replicates of blood from a handful of donors. Method: immunoSEQ multiplex PCR; TCRdb's copy keeps in-frame clones and lacks some. The sample shows tens of thousands of clones, over 75% of them seen only once. The CDR3 loop spans 16 amino acids. Germline CDR1 and CDR2: LNHDA and SQIVND (reference sequence). The V segment lost 6 bases and the J segment 7 bases; nucleotides outside the gene matches: 12. This chain joins TRBV19 and TRBJ1-5, with 10 bases matching TRBD1. This receptor was obtained from a human donor in good health. Some clones in this sample may be carry-over from other donors' samples. The sequencing sample was made of PBMCs. The CDR3 sequence is CASRDGDRGSLQPQHF. The CDR3 DNA is TGTGCCAGTAGAGATGGGGACAGGGGAAGTCTACAGCCCCAGCATTTT.